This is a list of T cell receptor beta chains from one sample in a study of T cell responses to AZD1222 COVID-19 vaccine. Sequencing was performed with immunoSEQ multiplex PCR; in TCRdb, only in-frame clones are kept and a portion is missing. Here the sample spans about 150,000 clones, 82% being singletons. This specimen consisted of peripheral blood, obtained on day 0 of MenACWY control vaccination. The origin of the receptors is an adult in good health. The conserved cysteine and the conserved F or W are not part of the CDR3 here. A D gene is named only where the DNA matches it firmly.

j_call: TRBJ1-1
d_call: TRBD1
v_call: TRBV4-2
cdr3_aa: ASSQDRAGGKVGEAF

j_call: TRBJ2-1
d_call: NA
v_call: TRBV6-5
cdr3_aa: ASNRARGEEQF

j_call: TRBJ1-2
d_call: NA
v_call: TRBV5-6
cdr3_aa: ASSLRDYGYT

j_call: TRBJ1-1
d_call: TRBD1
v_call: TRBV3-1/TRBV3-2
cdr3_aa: ATRGGTGNAF

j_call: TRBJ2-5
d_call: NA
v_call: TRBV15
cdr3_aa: ATSAPRGAGETQY

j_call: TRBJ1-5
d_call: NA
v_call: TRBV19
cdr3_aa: ASRDQSNQPQH

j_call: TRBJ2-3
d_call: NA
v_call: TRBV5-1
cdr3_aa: ASSFGGNTQY

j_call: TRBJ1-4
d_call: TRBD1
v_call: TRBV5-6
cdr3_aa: ARTGQGCEKLF

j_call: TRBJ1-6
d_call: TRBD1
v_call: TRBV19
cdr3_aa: ASSHRTGAGNNSPLH

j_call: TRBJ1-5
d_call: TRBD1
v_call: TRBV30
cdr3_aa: AWTPGTGNQPQH

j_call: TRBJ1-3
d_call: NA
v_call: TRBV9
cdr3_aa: ASSPRLISGNTIY

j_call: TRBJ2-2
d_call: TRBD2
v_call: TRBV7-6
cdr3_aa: ASSLGSGGANTGELF

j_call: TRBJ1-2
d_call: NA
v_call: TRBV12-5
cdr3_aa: ASGLAPTGIRGYT

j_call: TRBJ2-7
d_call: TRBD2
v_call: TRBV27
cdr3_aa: ASSLSGGGFYEQY

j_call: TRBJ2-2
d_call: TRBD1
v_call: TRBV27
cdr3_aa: ASRPKGQVGGELF

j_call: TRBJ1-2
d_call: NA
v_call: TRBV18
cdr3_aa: ASSPPVRDGYT

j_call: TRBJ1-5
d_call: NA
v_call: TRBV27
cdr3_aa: ASSLSRSNQPQH

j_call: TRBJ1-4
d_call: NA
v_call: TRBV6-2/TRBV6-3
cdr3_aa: ASSYRVATNEKLF

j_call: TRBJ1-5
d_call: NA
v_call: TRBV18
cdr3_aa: ASARDSNQPQH

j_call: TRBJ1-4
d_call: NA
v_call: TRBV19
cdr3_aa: ASSKSGNEKLF

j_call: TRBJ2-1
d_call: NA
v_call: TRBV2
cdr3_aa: ASREFSYNEQF

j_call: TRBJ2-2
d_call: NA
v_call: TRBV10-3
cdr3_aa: AISERKQGNTGELF

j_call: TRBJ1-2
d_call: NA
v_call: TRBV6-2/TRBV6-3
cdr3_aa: ASIPAAVPRGYT

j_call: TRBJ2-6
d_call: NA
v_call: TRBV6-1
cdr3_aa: ASSLQGNGANVLT

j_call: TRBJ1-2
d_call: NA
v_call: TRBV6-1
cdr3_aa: ASRDNYGYT

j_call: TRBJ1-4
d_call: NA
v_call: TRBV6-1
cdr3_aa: ASSEAARTNEKLF

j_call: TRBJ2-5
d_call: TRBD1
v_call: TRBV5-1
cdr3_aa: ASSLQGAIQETQY

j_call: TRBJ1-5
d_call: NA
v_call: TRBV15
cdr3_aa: ATSRDGARQPQH

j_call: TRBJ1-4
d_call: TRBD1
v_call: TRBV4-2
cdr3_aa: ASSTGQGNEKLF

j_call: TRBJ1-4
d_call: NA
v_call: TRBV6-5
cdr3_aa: ASSYVSGNEKLF

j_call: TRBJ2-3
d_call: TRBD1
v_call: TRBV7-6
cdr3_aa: ASSLDRVRGTDTQY

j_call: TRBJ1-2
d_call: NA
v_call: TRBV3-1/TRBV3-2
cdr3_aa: ASSQDLLRGVNGYT

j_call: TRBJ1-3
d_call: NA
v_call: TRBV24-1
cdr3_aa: ATSDSSILAGNTIY

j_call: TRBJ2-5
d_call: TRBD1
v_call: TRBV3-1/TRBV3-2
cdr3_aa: ASSRRGRETQY

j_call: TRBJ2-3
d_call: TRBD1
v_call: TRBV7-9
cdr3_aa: ASSTDRAPQY

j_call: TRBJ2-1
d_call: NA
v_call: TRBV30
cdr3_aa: AWSSFRGDEQF

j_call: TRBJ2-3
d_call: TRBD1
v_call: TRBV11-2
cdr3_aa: ASSLEGTGSDTQY

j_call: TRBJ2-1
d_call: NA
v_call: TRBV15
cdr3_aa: ATSRIRTDNEQF

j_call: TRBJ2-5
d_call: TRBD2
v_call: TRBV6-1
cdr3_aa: ASSERGGKETQY

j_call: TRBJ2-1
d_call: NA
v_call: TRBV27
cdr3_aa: ASRGQPSNEQF

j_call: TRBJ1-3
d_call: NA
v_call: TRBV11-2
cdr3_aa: ASSLQLGTGNTIY

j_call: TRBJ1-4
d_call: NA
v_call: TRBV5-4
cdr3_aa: ASSLGGDGGEKLF

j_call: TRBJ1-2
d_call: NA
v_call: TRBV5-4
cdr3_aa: ASSFPRPEENGYT

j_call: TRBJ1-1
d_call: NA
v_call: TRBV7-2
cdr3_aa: ASSLDRVAANTEAF